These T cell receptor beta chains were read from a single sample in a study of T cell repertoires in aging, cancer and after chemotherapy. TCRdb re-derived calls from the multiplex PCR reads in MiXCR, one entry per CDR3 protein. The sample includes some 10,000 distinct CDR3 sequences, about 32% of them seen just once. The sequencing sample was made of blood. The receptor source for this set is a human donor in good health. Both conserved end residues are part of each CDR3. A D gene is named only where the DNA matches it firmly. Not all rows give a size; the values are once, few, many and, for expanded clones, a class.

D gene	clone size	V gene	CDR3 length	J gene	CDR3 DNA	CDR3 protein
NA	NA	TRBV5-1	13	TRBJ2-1	TGCGCCAGCAGTGCGTTGATAGTGAATGAGCAGTTCTTC	CASSALIVNEQFF
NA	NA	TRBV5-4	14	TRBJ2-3	TGTGCCAGCAGCTTGCCAGGCGGCACAGATACGCAGTATTTT	CASSLPGGTDTQYF
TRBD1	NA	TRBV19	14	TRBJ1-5	TGTGCCAGTAGTCCGGACAGGGGTAATCAGCCCCAGCATTTT	CASSPDRGNQPQHF
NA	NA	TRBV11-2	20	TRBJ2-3	TGTGCCAGCAGCTTAGTTAGGGGCGGGTTGACCCTATTCCGCACAGATACGCAGTATTTT	CASSLVRGGLTLFRTDTQYF
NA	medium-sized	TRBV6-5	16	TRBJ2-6	TGTGCCAGCAGTTACAAGGCGGGCTCTGGGGCCAACGTCCTGACTTTC	CASSYKAGSGANVLTF
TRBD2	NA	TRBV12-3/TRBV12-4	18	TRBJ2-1	TGTGCCAGCAGTTTTAGGACTAGCGGGGGGGCAGGCTGGAATGAGCAGTTCTTC	CASSFRTSGGAGWNEQFF
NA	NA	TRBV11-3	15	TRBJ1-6	TGTGCCAGCAGCTTAGAGGCCGGCCCGAATTCACCCCTCCACTTT	CASSLEAGPNSPLHF
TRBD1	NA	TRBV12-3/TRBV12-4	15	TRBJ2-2	TGTGCCAGCAGACCGGGACAGGGTCTACGAGGGGAGCTGTTTTTT	CASRPGQGLRGELFF
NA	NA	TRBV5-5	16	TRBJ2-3	TGCGCCAGCAGCTTGAGCACATCTCTGGGCGTGGATACGCAGTATTTT	CASSLSTSLGVDTQYF
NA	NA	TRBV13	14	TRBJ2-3	TGTGCCAGCAGCGCCGAGGTTTACACAGATACGCAGTATTTT	CASSAEVYTDTQYF
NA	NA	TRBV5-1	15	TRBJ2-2	TGCGCCAGCAGCTTAATGACAGGCCCCACCGGGGAGCTGTTTTTT	CASSLMTGPTGELFF
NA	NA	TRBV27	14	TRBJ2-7	TGTGCCAGCAGTCCCCGGACGGTTACCTACGAGCAGTACTTC	CASSPRTVTYEQYF
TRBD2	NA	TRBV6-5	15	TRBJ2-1	TGTGCCAGCAGAGTACTAGCGGGGGGCCACAATGAGCAGTTCTTC	CASRVLAGGHNEQFF
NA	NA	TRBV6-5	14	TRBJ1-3	TGTGCCAGCAGTTACTCACAAGGTGGAAACACCATATATTTT	CASSYSQGGNTIYF
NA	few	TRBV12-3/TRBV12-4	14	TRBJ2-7	TGTGCCAGCAGTAACCAAAGACCCGTTGGCGAGCAGTACTTC	CASSNQRPVGEQYF
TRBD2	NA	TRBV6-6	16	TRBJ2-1	TGTGCCAGCAGTTACGGGACTAGCGGGAGGATCAATGAGCAGTTCTTC	CASSYGTSGRINEQFF
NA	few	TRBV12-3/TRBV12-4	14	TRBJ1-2	TGTGCCAGCAGTTTTGAACAGGCGGTCGGTGGCTACACCTTC	CASSFEQAVGGYTF
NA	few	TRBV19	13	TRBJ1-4	TGTGCCAGTTTCGACAGTCCGAATGAAAAACTGTTTTTT	CASFDSPNEKLFF